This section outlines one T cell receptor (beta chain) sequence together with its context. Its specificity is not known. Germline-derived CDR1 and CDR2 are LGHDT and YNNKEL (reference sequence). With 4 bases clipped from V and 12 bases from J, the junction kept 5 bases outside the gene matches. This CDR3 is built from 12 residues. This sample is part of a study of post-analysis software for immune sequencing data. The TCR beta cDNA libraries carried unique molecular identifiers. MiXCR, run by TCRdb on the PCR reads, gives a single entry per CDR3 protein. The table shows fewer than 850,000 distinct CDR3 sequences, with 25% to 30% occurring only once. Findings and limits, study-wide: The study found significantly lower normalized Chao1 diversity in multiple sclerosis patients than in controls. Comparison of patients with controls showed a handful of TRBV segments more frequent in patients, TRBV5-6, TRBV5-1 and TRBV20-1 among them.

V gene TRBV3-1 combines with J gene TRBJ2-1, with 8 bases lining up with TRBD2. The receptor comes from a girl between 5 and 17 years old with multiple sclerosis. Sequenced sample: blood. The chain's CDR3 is CASSPDGTRQFF. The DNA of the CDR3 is TGTGCCAGCAGCCCAGACGGGACTAGGCAGTTCTTC.